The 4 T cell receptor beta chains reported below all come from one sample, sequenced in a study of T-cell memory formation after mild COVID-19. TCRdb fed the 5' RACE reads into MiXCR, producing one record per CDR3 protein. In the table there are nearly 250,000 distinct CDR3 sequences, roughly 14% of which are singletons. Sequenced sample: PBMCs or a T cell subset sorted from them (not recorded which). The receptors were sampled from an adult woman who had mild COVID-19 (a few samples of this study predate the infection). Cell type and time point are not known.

The CDR3 loop reads CASSYSYRGQGGYTF. DNA of the CDR3: TGTGCCAGCAGTTACTCGTATAGGGGACAGGGGGGCTACACCTTC. This sequence joins TRBV6-5 and TRBJ1-2, with 10 bases aligning to TRBD1. The J segment lost 8 bases and the V segment lost 0 bases, leaving 6 bases of the junction unmatched. Per the germline V gene, CDR1 is MNHEY and CDR2 is SVGAGI. This CDR3 spans 15 amino acids.

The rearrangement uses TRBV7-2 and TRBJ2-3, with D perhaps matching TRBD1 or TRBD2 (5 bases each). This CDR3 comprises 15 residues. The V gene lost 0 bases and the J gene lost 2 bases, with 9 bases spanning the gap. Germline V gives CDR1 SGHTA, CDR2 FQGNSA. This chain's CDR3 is CASSLAYGTTDTQYF. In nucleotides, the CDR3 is TGTGCCAGCAGCTTAGCCTACGGGACCACAGATACGCAGTATTTT.

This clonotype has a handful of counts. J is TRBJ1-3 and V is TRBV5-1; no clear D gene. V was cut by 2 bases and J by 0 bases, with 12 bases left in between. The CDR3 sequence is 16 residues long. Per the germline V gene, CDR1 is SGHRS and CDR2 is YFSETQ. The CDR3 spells CASSFGLQSSGNTIYF. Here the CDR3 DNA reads TGCGCCAGCAGCTTTGGACTGCAGAGCTCTGGAAACACCATATATTTT. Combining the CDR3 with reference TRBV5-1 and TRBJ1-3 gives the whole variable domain KAGVTQTPRYLIKTRGQQVTLSCSPISGHRSVSWYQQTPGQGLQFLFEYFSETQRNKGNFPGRFSGRQFSNSRSEMNVSTLELGDSALYLCASSFGLQSSGNTIYFGEGSWLTVV.

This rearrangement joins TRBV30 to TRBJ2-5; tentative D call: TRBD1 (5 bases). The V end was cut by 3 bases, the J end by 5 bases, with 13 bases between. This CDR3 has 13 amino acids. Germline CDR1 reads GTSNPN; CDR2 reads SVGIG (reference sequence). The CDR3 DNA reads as TGTGCCTGGAGCAAGGACACCCGGGAGACCCAGTACTTC. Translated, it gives CAWSKDTRETQYF.